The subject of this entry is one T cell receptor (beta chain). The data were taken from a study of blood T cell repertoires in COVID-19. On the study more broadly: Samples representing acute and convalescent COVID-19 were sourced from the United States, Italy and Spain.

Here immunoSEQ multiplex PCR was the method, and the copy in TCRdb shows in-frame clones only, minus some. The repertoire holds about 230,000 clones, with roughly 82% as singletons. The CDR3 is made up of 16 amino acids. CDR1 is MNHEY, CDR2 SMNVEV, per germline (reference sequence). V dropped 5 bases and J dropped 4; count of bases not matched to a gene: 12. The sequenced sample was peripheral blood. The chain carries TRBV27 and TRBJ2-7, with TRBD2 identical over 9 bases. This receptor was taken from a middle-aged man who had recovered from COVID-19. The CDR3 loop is CASSLGGSGSIYEQYF. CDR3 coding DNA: TGTGCCAGCAGTCTCGGGGGTAGCGGGAGTATATACGAGCAGTACTTC.